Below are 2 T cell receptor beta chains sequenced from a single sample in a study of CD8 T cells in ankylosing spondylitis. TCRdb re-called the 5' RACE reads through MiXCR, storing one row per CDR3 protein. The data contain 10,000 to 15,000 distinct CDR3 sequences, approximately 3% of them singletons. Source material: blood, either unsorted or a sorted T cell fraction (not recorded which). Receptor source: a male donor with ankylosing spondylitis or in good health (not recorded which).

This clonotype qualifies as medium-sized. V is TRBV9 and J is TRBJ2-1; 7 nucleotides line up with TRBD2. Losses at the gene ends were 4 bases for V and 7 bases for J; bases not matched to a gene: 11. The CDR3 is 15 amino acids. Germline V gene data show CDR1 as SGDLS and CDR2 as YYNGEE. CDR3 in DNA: TGTGCCAGCAGCTTCGGACTAGATTCGAGGAATGAGCAGTTCTTC. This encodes CASSFGLDSRNEQFF.

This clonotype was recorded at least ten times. The CDR3: CASSVFGATNEKLFF. The CDR3 region has the DNA TGTGCCAGCAGCGTCTTCGGCGCAACTAATGAAAAACTGTTTTTT. The chain is built from TRBV9 and TRBJ1-4; D gene unclear. Germline values: CDR1 SGDLS, CDR2 YYNGEE. CDR3 size: 15 residues. V was cut by 2 bases and J by 0 bases, with 8 bases left in between.